This is a list of T cell receptor beta chains from one sample in a study of blood T cell repertoires in COVID-19. Sequencing used immunoSEQ multiplex PCR; TCRdb keeps in-frame clones, though not all of them. Among more than 70,000 clones listed, 70% to 90% were seen once. Sequencing was done on a sample of peripheral blood. The receptor set was obtained from a man aged 50-60 years with acute or convalescent COVID-19. CDR3s include the opening cysteine and the closing phenylalanine or tryptophan. A D gene is named only where the DNA matches it firmly. The listing skips clone size in some rows; elsewhere it reads once, few, many or a size class.

TRBV10-2	TRBJ2-5	few	.	TGCGCCAGCAGTGAGGGCGTGAGGGTAGCGACCCAGTACTTC	CASSEGVRVATQYF
TRBV7-3	TRBJ2-1	.	TRBD2	TGTGCCAGCAGAGGGACTAGCGGGAGGTCGGGCGATGAGCAGTTCTTC	CASRGTSGRSGDEQFF
TRBV30	TRBJ1-6	.	.	TGTGCCTGGAATAGCGATTTTAATTCACCCCTCCACTTT	CAWNSDFNSPLHF
TRBV5-6	TRBJ1-2	few	.	TGTGCCAGCAGCTTGATTGTAGACAGCTACACCTTC	CASSLIVDSYTF
TRBV5-5	TRBJ1-5	.	TRBD1	TGTGCCAGCAGCTCCCCGGACAGGTTAGCCTATCAGCCCCAGCATTTT	CASSSPDRLAYQPQHF
TRBV9	TRBJ1-1	.	.	TGTGCCAGCAGCGAACAGGCGACCACTGAAGCTTTCTTT	CASSEQATTEAFF
TRBV5-1	TRBJ1-3	.	.	TGCGCCAGCACCAAAGGGGGAGAGGACTCTGGAAACACCATATATTTT	CASTKGGEDSGNTIYF
TRBV9	TRBJ1-2	.	.	TGTGCCAGCAGCGTAGGTTCCGGATTTAGGCGGGTTGGCTACACCTTC	CASSVGSGFRRVGYTF
TRBV5-1	TRBJ2-5	.	.	TGCGCCAGCAGCCGGGACGGGAGAGGGGCCCAGTACTTC	CASSRDGRGAQYF
TRBV6-5	TRBJ2-5	.	TRBD2	TGTGCCAGCAGGGGACTAGCGGGGGGGCAAGGGACCCAGTACTTC	CASRGLAGGQGTQYF
TRBV6-1	TRBJ1-2	.	.	TGTGCCAGCAGTGAAGGACAGGCGAACTATGGCTACACCTTC	CASSEGQANYGYTF
TRBV6-1	TRBJ1-5	.	.	TGTGCCAGCAGTGAAGGAGGGTCCAGGGGTGGACGCCAGCCCCAGCATTTT	CASSEGGSRGGRQPQHF
TRBV9	TRBJ1-1	.	.	TGTGCCAGCAGCTTAACAGGTAACACTGAAGCTTTCTTT	CASSLTGNTEAFF
TRBV21-1	TRBJ2-2	.	.	TGTGCCAGCAGCAAACTCGGAAGCGGCACCGGGGAGCTGTTTTTT	CASSKLGSGTGELFF
TRBV7-8	TRBJ1-5	.	TRBD1	TGTGCCAGCAGCGTAGGGACAGATCCTTCGCCCCAGCATTTT	CASSVGTDPSPQHF
TRBV5-1	TRBJ2-1	once	.	TGCGCCAGCGGTCAACAGGGCAGCGATGAGCAGTTCTTC	CASGQQGSDEQFF
TRBV7-9	TRBJ1-5	.	.	TGTGCCAGCAGCTTAGCGGAGGGCAACAATCAGCCCCAGCATTTT	CASSLAEGNNQPQHF
TRBV2	TRBJ1-5	.	.	TGTGCCAGCAGGCTACCGGGTGATGGCAATCAGCCCCAGCATTTT	CASRLPGDGNQPQHF
TRBV28	TRBJ1-2	.	.	TGTGCCAGCAGTTTAGGGGCACAGTCTAACTATGGCTACACCTTC	CASSLGAQSNYGYTF
TRBV6-1	TRBJ1-2	.	TRBD1	TGTGCCAGCAGAGAAACCGGGACAGGGACCTTTAACTATGGCTACACCTTC	CASRETGTGTFNYGYTF
TRBV12-3/TRBV12-4	TRBJ1-1	once	TRBD1	TGTGCCAGCTCGGGACAGGGGGGCACTGAAGCTTTCTTT	CASSGQGGTEAFF
TRBV7-8	TRBJ1-3	.	.	TGTGCCAGCAGCTTAGAAACAGTGTCCGGAAACACCATATATTTT	CASSLETVSGNTIYF
TRBV5-5	TRBJ1-1	.	.	TGTGCCAGCAGGTATACAGCCGTCACTGAAGCTTTCTTT	CASRYTAVTEAFF
TRBV7-3	TRBJ1-2	once	TRBD1	TGTGCCAGCAGCTTAAACGCGCCCGGACAGGGGGCAGAAGGCTACACCTTC	CASSLNAPGQGAEGYTF
TRBV10-3	TRBJ1-3	.	.	TGTGCCATCGGAAGACAGGCCTCAGGAAACACCATATATTTT	CAIGRQASGNTIYF
TRBV5-6	TRBJ1-2	.	TRBD1	TGTGCCAGCACCCCACGGGGACAGGCCTATGGCTACACCTTC	CASTPRGQAYGYTF
TRBV5-1	TRBJ2-1	.	TRBD2	TGCGCCAGCAGTAGTAGCGGGGTTTCCTACAATGAGCAGTTCTTC	CASSSSGVSYNEQFF
TRBV5-4	TRBJ2-3	.	TRBD2	TGTGCCAGCAGCTCACAAACGGGGGGAGGGGATACGCAGTATTTT	CASSSQTGGGDTQYF
TRBV3-1/TRBV3-2	TRBJ2-7	.	TRBD1	TGTGCCAGCAGCCACGCGGACAGGGGCGGTAACGAGCAGTACTTC	CASSHADRGGNEQYF
TRBV7-8	TRBJ1-1	.	.	TGTGCCAGCAGCTTTGGGGACATGAACACTGAAGCTTTCTTT	CASSFGDMNTEAFF
TRBV6-6	TRBJ1-3	.	TRBD1	TGTGCCAGCAGTCTAGCCGGGACAGGGCCCTCTGGAAACACCATATATTTT	CASSLAGTGPSGNTIYF
TRBV27	TRBJ2-5	.	TRBD2	TGTGCCAGCAGCCGTTCGGGGGGGGGCTACCAAGAGACCCAGTACTTC	CASSRSGGGYQETQYF
TRBV7-2	TRBJ2-3	.	.	TGTGCCAGCAGCTTCGGTCGGTTTGCTCAAATCGCAGATACGCAGTATTTT	CASSFGRFAQIADTQYF
TRBV30	TRBJ1-1	.	.	TGTGCCTGGAGTTTATTTACTGAAGCTTTCTTT	CAWSLFTEAFF
TRBV5-8	TRBJ1-4	.	TRBD1	TGTGCCAGCAGCCTTGGCTCGGGACAGGTCGAAAAACTGTTTTTT	CASSLGSGQVEKLFF
TRBV7-8	TRBJ1-6	.	TRBD1	TGTGCCAGCAGCCTAACGCAGGGGGACAATTCACCCCTCCACTTT	CASSLTQGDNSPLHF
TRBV19	TRBJ1-5	.	TRBD1	TGTGCCAGTAGTATAGGGGCCAGGGGGTTTCATCAGCCCCAGCATTTT	CASSIGARGFHQPQHF
TRBV7-9	TRBJ1-1	.	TRBD1	TGTGCCAGCAGCTCACAGGGGAACTCTGAAGCTTTCTTT	CASSSQGNSEAFF
TRBV7-3	TRBJ2-1	.	TRBD2	TGTGCCAGCAGCTTGCAGGGGACTAGCGGAGGCAATGAGCAGTTCTTC	CASSLQGTSGGNEQFF
TRBV28	TRBJ2-2	once	.	TGTGCCAGCAGTGAGGGTAGCACCGGGGAGCTGTTTTTT	CASSEGSTGELFF
TRBV19	TRBJ2-2	.	.	TGTGCCAGTGGGACATCCAGTATCACCGGGGAGCTGTTTTTT	CASGTSSITGELFF
TRBV11-3	TRBJ2-2	.	.	TGTGCCACCTCTTCCAGAACCGGGGAGCTGTTTTTT	CATSSRTGELFF
TRBV5-1	TRBJ2-5	.	TRBD1	TGCGCCAGCGAACTAGGGCAGGGGGCGCAAGAGACCCAGTACTTC	CASELGQGAQETQYF
TRBV5-4	TRBJ2-2	.	.	TGTGCCAGCAGCCTGGTAGGGGGGGTGGAGCTGTTTTTT	CASSLVGGVELFF
TRBV18	TRBJ1-1	.	.	TGTGCCAGCTCACCCATCGGGGGGGGTCAAATGAACACTGAAGCTTTCTTT	CASSPIGGGQMNTEAFF
TRBV29-1	TRBJ2-3	.	.	TGCAGCGTCCTGACTCCGGGGTATACACCCGATACGCAGTATTTT	CSVLTPGYTPDTQYF
TRBV5-8	TRBJ1-4	.	TRBD1	TGTGCCAGCGACCAAGGGACAGGCCTAGCTTTGGGTGAAAAACTGTTTTTT	CASDQGTGLALGEKLFF
TRBV20-1	TRBJ1-1	.	TRBD1	TGCAGTCCGGGACAGGGACTTGAAGCTTTCTTT	CSPGQGLEAFF
TRBV29-1	TRBJ2-7	once	.	TGCAGCGTTGTGGTGTTGGACACACCCTCCTACGAGCAGTACTTC	CSVVVLDTPSYEQYF
TRBV18	TRBJ2-1	.	.	TGTGCCAGCTCACCGAAACAATTCTACAATGAGCAGTTCTTC	CASSPKQFYNEQFF
TRBV30	TRBJ1-5	.	.	TGTGCCTGGAGTTCCGTGGCGGATCAGCCCCAGCATTTT	CAWSSVADQPQHF
TRBV7-9	TRBJ1-6	.	TRBD1	TGTGCCAGCAGCTTAAGGGGACAGGGTGACTCACCCCTCCACTTT	CASSLRGQGDSPLHF
TRBV28	TRBJ1-6	.	TRBD1	TGTGCCAGCAGATTTAGACAGGGGGCGAGCTCACCCCTCCACTTT	CASRFRQGASSPLHF